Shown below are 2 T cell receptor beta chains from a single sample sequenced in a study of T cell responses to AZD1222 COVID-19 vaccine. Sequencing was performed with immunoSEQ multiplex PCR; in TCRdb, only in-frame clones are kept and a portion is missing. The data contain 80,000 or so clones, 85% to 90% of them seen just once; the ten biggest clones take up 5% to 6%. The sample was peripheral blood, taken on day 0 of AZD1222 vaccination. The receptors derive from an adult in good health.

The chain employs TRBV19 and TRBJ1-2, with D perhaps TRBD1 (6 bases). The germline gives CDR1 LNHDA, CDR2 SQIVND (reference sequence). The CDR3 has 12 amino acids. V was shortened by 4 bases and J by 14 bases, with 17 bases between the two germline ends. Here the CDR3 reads CASSTPDSPSTF. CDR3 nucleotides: TGTGCCAGTAGTACCCCGGACAGCCCCTCGACCTTC.

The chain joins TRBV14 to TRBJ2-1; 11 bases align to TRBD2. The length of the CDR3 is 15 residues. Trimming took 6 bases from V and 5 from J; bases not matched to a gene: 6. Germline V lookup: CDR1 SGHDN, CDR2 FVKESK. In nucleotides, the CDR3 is TGTGCCAGCAGTTGGACTAGCGGGTATCACAATGAGCAGTTCTTC. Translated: CASSWTSGYHNEQFF. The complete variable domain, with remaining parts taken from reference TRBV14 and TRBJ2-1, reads EAGVTQFPSHSVIEKGQTVTLRCDPISGHDNLYWYRRVMGKEIKFLLHFVKESKQDESGMPNNRFLAERTGGTYSTLKVQPAELEDSGVYFCASSWTSGYHNEQFFGPGTRLTVL.